A selection of T cell receptor beta chains follows, all from one sample in a study of post-analysis software for immune sequencing data. TCRdb recomputed calls from the PCR reads with MiXCR, one row per CDR3 protein. This sample has hundreds of thousands of distinct CDR3 sequences, with more than 30% found just once. Sequenced sample: blood. All receptors derive from a girl aged 2-9 years with multiple sclerosis. Each CDR3 is given with its conserved first and last residue. A D gene is named only where the DNA matches it firmly. A row's size may be missing; if present it is once, few, many or a size class.

size	V	J	D	CDR3	DNA
few	TRBV7-9	TRBJ1-6	TRBD1	CASSSRQGNSPLHF	TGTGCCAGCAGCTCTCGACAGGGGAATTCACCCCTCCACTTT
-	TRBV7-2	TRBJ2-4	TRBD2	CASSLVGSTSGKNIQYF	TGTGCCAGCAGCTTAGTGGGGTCGACTAGCGGTAAAAACATTCAGTACTTC
-	TRBV7-2	TRBJ2-2	TRBD2	CASSSASGGIHGELFF	TGTGCCAGCAGCTCCGCTTCGGGGGGTATTCACGGGGAGCTGTTTTTT
-	TRBV5-1	TRBJ1-4	-	CASSFRGSDEKLFF	TGCGCCAGCAGCTTCCGGGGTAGTGATGAAAAACTGTTTTTT
few	TRBV6-5	TRBJ2-3	-	CASSYSLGEIDTQYF	TGTGCCAGCAGTTACTCGCTTGGGGAAATCGATACGCAGTATTTT
-	TRBV4-3	TRBJ2-3	-	CASSQGSRWKVDTQYF	TGCGCCAGCAGCCAAGGTAGCCGCTGGAAGGTGGATACGCAGTATTTT
once	TRBV3-1	TRBJ1-2	-	CASLEEERANYGYTF	TGTGCCAGCCTCGAGGAAGAGCGAGCTAACTATGGCTACACCTTC
-	TRBV6-5	TRBJ1-1	-	CASSYSSNPRNTEAFF	TGTGCCAGCAGTTACTCGTCCAACCCTAGGAACACTGAAGCTTTCTTT
-	TRBV4-1	TRBJ2-7	-	CASSHSLRTVSYEQYF	TGCGCCAGCAGCCACTCGTTAAGGACAGTCTCCTACGAGCAGTACTTC
once	TRBV5-6	TRBJ2-1	-	CASSSGTFTYEQFF	TGTGCCAGCAGCTCTGGGACTTTTACCTACGAGCAGTTCTTC
few	TRBV11-2	TRBJ2-5	TRBD2	CASSGTSSETQYF	TGTGCCAGCAGCGGGACTAGTAGTGAGACCCAGTACTTC
-	TRBV28	TRBJ2-1	TRBD2	CASTILADNEQFF	TGTGCCAGCACCATACTAGCGGACAATGAGCAGTTCTTC
-	TRBV4-3	TRBJ2-7	TRBD2	CASSQDTARGGEQYF	TGCGCCAGCAGCCAAGATACGGCTAGGGGAGGGGAGCAGTACTTC
few	TRBV7-3	TRBJ1-1	-	CASSQNRNTEAFF	TGTGCCAGCAGCCAAAATAGGAACACTGAAGCTTTCTTT
-	TRBV29-1	TRBJ1-3	-	CSVTGQSGNTIYF	TGCAGCGTCACAGGGCAATCTGGAAACACCATATATTTT
-	TRBV4-2	TRBJ2-7	TRBD1	CVSSQGQGPYEQYF	TGTGTCAGCAGCCAAGGACAGGGGCCATACGAGCAGTACTTC